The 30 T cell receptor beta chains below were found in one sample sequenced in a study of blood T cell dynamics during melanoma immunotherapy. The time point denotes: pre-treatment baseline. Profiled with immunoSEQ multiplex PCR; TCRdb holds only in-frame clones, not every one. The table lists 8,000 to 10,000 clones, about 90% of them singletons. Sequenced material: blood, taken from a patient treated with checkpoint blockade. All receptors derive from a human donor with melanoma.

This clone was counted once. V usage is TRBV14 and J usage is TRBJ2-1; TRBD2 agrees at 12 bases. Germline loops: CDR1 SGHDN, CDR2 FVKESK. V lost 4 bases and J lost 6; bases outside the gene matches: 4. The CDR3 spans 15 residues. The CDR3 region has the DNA TGTGCCAGCAGCCCCCTAGCGGGAGGGCCCAATGAGCAGTTCTTC. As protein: CASSPLAGGPNEQFF.

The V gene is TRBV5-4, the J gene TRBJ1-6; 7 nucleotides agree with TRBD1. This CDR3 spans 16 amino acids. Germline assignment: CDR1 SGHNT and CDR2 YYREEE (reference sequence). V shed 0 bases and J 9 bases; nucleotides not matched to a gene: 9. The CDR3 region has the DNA TGTGCCAGCAGCTTGGCGTCCAGGACAGGACCTTCACCCCTCCACTTT. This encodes CASSLASRTGPSPLHF.

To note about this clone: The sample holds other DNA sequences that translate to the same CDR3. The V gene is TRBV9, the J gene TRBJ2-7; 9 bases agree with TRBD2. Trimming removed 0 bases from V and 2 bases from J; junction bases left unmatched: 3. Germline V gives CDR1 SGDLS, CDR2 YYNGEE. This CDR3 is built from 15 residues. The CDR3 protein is CASSVGASGTYEQYF. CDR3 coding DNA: TGTGCCAGCAGCGTAGGGGCTAGCGGGACCTACGAGCAGTACTTC.

The CDR3 DNA sequence: TGTGCCAGCAGCTTAAGCGGGACGGTCGGGGAGCTGTTTTTT. Protein sequence: CASSLSGTVGELFF. This chain joins TRBV7-3 and TRBJ2-2; perhaps TRBD2 as D (6 bases). V was cut by 1 base and J by 7 bases, with 10 bases left in between. CDR1 is SGHTA and CDR2 is FQGTGA in the germline V gene. This CDR3 is built from 14 residues.

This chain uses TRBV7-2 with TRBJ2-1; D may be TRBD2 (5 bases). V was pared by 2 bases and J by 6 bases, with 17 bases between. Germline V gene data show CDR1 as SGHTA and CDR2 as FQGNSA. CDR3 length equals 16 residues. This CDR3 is CASSLRRKPRGNEQFF. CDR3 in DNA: TGTGCCAGCAGCTTACGGCGGAAACCTCGGGGCAATGAGCAGTTCTTC.

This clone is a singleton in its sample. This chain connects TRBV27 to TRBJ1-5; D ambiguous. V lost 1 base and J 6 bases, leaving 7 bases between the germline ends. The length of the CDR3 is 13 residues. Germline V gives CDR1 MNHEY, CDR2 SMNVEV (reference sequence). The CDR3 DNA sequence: TGTGCCAGCAGTTTATGGCCTTCTCAGCCCCAGCATTTT. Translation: CASSLWPSQPQHF.

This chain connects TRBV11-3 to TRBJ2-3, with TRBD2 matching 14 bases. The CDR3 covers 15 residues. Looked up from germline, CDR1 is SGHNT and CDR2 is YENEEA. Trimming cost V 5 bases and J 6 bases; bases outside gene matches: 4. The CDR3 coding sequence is TGTGCCAGCAGCCCCGGGACTAGCGGGAGTGATACGCAGTATTTT. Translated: CASSPGTSGSDTQYF.

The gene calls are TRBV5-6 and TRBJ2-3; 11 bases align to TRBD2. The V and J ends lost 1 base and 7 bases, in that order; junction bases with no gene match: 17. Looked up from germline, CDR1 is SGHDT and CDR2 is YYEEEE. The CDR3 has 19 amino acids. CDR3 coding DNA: TGTGCCAGCAGCTTGTCCCCCGGGACTAGCGGCAAACAAGGATATACGCAGTATTTT. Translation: CASSLSPGTSGKQGYTQYF.

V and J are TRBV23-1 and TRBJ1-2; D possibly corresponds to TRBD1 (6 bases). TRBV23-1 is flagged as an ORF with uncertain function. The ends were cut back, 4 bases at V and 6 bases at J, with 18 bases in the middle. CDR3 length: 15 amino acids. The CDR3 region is CASSPPGGGQDGYTF. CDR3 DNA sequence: TGCGCCAGCAGTCCACCTGGGGGGGGGCAGGATGGCTACACCTTC.

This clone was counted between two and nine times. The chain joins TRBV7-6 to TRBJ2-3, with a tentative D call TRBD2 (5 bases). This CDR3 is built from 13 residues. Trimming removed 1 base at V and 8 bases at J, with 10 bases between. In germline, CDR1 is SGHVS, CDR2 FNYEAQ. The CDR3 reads CASSLERWGTQYF. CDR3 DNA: TGTGCCAGCAGCTTAGAGCGGTGGGGTACGCAGTATTTT.

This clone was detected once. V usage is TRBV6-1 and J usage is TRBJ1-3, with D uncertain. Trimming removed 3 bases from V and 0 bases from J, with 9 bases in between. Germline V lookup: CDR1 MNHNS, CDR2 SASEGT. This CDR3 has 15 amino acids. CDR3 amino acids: CASSEFAGSGNTIYF. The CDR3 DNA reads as TGTGCCAGCAGTGAGTTCGCAGGCTCTGGAAACACCATATATTTT.

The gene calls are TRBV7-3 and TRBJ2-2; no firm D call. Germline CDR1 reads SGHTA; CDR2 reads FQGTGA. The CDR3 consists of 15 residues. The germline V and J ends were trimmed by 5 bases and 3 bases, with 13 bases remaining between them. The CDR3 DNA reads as TGTGCCAGCAGCCCCACCCCACAGTACACCGGGGAGCTGTTTTTT. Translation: CASSPTPQYTGELFF.

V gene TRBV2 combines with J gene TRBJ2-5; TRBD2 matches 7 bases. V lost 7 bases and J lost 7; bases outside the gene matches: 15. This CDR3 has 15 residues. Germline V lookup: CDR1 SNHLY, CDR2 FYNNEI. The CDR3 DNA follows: TGTGCCAGCACTCGCGGGAGTCCCTTATGGGGGACCCAGTACTTC. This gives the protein CASTRGSPLWGTQYF.

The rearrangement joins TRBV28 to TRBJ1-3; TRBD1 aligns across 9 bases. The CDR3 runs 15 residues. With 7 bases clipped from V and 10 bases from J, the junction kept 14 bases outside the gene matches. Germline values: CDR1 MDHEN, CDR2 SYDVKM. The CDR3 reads CASNPAHRGQGTIYF. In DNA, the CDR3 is TGTGCCAGCAACCCCGCACACAGGGGGCAGGGAACCATATATTTT.

In nucleotides, the CDR3 is TGTGCCAGTAGTAGGCCCGGACTAGCGGGAAAGCCAAACATTCAGTACTTC. Protein: CASSRPGLAGKPNIQYF. This sequence joins TRBV19 and TRBJ2-4; 12 bases fit TRBD2. CDR3 length equals 17 residues. With V trimmed by 4 bases and J by 6 bases, 10 bases remained unmatched. CDR1 LNHDA and CDR2 SQIVND come from the germline V gene (reference sequence).

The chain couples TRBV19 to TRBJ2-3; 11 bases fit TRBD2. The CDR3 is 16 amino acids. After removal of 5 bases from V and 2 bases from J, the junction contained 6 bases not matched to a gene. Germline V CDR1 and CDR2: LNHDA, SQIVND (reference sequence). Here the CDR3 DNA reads TGTGCCAGTAGTTGGGGACTAGCGGAAACCACAGATACGCAGTATTTT. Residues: CASSWGLAETTDTQYF.

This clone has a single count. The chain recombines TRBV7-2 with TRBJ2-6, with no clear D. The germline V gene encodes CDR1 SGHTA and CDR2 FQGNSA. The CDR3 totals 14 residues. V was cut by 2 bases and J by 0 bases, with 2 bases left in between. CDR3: CASSLTSGANVLTF. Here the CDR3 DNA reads TGTGCCAGCAGCTTAACCTCTGGGGCCAACGTCCTGACTTTC.

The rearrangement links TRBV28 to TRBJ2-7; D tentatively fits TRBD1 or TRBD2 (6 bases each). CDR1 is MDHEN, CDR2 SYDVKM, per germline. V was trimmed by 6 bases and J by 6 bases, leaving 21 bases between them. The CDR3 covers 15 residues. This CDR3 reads CASRPGGTPFGEQYF. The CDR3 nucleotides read TGTGCCAGCAGGCCAGGCGGGACACCTTTCGGCGAGCAGTACTTC. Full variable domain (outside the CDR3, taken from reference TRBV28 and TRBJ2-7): DVKVTQSSRYLVKRTGEKVFLECVQDMDHENMFWYRQDPGLGLRLIYFSYDVKMKEKGDIPEGYSVSREKKERFSLILESASTNQTSMYLCASRPGGTPFGEQYFGPGTRLTVT.

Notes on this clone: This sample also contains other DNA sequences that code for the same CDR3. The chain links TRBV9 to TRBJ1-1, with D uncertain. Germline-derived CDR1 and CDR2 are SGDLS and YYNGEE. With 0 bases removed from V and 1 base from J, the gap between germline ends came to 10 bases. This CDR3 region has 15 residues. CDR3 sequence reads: CASSVVGGSNTEAFF. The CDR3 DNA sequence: TGTGCCAGCAGCGTAGTAGGAGGCTCGAACACTGAAGCTTTCTTT.

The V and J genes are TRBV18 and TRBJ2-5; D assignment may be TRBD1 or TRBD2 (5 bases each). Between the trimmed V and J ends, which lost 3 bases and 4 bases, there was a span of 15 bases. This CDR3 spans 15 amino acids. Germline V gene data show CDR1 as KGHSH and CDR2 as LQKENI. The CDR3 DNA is TGTGCCAGCTCACCCGACGGGGACCTGGGAGAGACCCAGTACTTC. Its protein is CASSPDGDLGETQYF.

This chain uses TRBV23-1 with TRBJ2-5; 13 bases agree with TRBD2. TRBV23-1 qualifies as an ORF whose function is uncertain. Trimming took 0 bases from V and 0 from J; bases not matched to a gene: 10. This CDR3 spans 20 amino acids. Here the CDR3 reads CASSQSFGTSGTCYQETQYF. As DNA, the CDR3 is TGCGCCAGCAGTCAATCCTTCGGGACTAGCGGGACCTGCTACCAAGAGACCCAGTACTTC.

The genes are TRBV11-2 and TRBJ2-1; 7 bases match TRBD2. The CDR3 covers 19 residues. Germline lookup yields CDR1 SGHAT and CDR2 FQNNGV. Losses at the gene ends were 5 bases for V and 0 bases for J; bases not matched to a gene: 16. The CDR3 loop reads CASSPRPSSTSRSYNEQFF. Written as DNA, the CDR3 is TGTGCCAGCAGCCCTAGGCCCTCCTCGACTAGCCGCTCCTACAATGAGCAGTTCTTC. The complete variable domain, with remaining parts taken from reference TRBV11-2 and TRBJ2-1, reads EAGVAQSPRYKIIEKRQSVAFWCNPISGHATLYWYQQILGQGPKLLIQFQNNGVVDDSQLPKDRFSAERLKGVDSTLKIQPAKLEDSAVYLCASSPRPSSTSRSYNEQFFGPGTRLTVL.

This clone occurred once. CDR3 DNA sequence: TGTGCCAATTCTCCCGGGGGTACTGAAGCTTTCTTT. Amino acid sequence: CANSPGGTEAFF. The chain recombines TRBV6-6 with TRBJ1-1; D is perhaps TRBD1 (5 bases). Germline values: CDR1 MNHNY, CDR2 SVGAGI (reference sequence). Deletions cut 10 bases from V and 5 bases from J, with 14 bases between. This CDR3 is 12 amino acids long.

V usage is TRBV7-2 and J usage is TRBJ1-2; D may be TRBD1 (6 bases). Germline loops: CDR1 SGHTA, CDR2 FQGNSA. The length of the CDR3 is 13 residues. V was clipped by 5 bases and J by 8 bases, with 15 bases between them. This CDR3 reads CASSRDRGHGYTF. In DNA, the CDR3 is TGTGCCAGCAGCAGAGACCGGGGGCACGGCTACACCTTC.

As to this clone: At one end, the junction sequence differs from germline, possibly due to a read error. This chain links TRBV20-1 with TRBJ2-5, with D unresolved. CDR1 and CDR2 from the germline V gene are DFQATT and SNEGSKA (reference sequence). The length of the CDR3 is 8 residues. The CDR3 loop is CSAGVGDF. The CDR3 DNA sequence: TGCAGTGCTGGCGTTGGTGACTTC.

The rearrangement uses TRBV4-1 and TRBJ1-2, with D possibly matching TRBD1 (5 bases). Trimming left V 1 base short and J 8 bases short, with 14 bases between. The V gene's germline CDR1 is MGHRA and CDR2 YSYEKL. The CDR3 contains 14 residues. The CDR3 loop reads CASSQGSQGGGYTF. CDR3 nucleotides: TGCGCCAGCAGCCAAGGGAGTCAGGGTGGCGGCTACACCTTC.

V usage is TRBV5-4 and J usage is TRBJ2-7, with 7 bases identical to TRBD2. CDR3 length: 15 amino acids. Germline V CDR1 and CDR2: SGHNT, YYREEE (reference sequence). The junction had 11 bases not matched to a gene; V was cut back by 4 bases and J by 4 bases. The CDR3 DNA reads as TGTGCCAGCAGCCCCCTCGGCGGGAGCTCATACGAGCAGTACTTC. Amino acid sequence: CASSPLGGSSYEQYF.

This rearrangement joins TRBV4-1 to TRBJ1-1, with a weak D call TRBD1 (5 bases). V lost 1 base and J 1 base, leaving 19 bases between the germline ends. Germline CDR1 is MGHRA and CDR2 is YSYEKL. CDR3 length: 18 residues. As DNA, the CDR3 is TGCGCCAGCAGCCAAGGTCCCGTCCGGGGCCGAAGGAACACTGAAGCTTTCTTT. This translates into CASSQGPVRGRRNTEAFF.

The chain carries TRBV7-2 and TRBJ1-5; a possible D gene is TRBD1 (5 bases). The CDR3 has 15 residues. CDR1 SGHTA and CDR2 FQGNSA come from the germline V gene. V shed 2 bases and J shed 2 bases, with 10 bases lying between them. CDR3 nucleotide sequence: TGTGCCAGCAGCTTATGGGGACGTGGCAATCAGCCCCAGCATTTT. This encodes CASSLWGRGNQPQHF. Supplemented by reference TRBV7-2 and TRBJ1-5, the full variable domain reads GAGVSQSPSNKVTEKGKDVELRCDPISGHTALYWYRQSLGQGLEFLIYFQGNSAPDKSGLPSDRFSAERTGGSVSTLTIQRTQQEDSAVYLCASSLWGRGNQPQHFGDGTRLSIL.

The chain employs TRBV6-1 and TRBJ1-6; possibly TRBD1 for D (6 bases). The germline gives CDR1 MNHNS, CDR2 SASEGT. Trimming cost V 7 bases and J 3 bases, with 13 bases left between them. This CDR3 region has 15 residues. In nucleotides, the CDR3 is TGTGCCAGCACCCAAGGGGGGAACTATAATTCACCCCTCCACTTT. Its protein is CASTQGGNYNSPLHF.